This T cell receptor (beta chain) was recovered during a study of cytomegalovirus exposure and HLA in healthy donors. V was clipped by 5 bases and J by 6 bases; unmatched bases: 7. The CDR3 length is 15 residues. Looked up from germline, CDR1 is SGHNT and CDR2 is YYREEE (reference sequence). Assay used: immunoSEQ multiplex PCR; TCRdb lists only in-frame clones, some missing. This sample carries 65,000 to 90,000 clones, 85% to 90% of them seen once, and the ten largest clones take less than 5%. The TCR comes from a woman between 18 and 30 years old in good health and CMV-seropositive. Source material: PBMCs. The rearrangement joins TRBV5-4 to TRBJ2-3; 12 bases agree with TRBD2. CDR3 nucleotide sequence: TGTGCCAGCAGACCTCGACTAGCGGGAGATGATACGCAGTATTTT. Protein sequence: CASRPRLAGDDTQYF. Based on the CDR3 plus reference TRBV5-4 and TRBJ2-3, the full variable domain is ETGVTQSPTHLIKTRGQQVTLRCSSQSGHNTVSWYQQALGQGPQFIFQYYREEENGRGNFPPRFSGLQFPNYSSELNVNALELDDSALYLCASRPRLAGDDTQYFGPGTRLTVL.